This TCR beta chain was sequenced for a study of cytomegalovirus exposure and HLA in healthy donors. The CDR3 is 15 residues long. CDR1 is SGHRS, CDR2 YFSETQ, per germline. Trimming took 6 bases from V and 5 from J; bases not matched to a gene: 11. As regards this clone: Its antigen remains unidentified.

The protocol was immunoSEQ multiplex PCR, while the TCRdb copy is restricted to in-frame clones and leaves out a portion. The sample lists some 180,000 clones, 86% seen once, with 6% to 8% in the top ten. Findings and caveats of the study: The study put some 160 TCR beta chains on its list as cytomegalovirus-associated.

J is TRBJ2-5 and V is TRBV5-1, with 9 bases identical to TRBD1. Input material: PBMCs. This clonotype originated in a man aged 30-40 years in good health and CMV-seropositive. CDR3 sequence: CASTPNRGPTETQYF. The CDR3 region has the DNA TGCGCCAGCACCCCGAACAGGGGGCCCACGGAGACCCAGTACTTC.